The 24 T cell receptor beta chains reported below all come from one sample, sequenced in a study of blood T cells in healthy people across ages. A second PCR, run for roughly 6 to 11 cycles, used a sample-barcoded 5' primer plus a J-beta primer mix. TCRdb re-called the 5' RACE reads with MiXCR, one entry per CDR3 protein. The sample records hundreds of thousands of distinct CDR3 sequences, 29% being singletons. Input material: blood. The receptor set was obtained from a woman at least 80 years old in good health.

The rearrangement joins TRBV28 to TRBJ2-2; D is possibly TRBD1 (6 bases). Germline lookup yields CDR1 MDHEN and CDR2 SYDVKM. This CDR3 has 16 amino acids. V shed 6 bases and J shed 4 bases, with 18 bases lying between them. As DNA, the CDR3 is TGTGCCAGCAGGGTTCAGGGGAAAATGATCACCGGGGAGCTGTTTTTT. Protein product: CASRVQGKMITGELFF.

Details on this clonotype: A much larger clone is a single base away; this may be a read error. In this CDR3 the conserved last residue, phenylalanine or tryptophan, is missing, so a read error is likely. The V and J genes are TRBV3-1 and TRBJ2-7; D perhaps matches TRBD1 (5 bases). The DNA end is a closer match to TRBJ2-4, so the J assignment may be wrong. In germline, CDR1 is LGHDT, CDR2 YNNKEL (reference sequence). There are 15 residues in the CDR3. The chain's CDR3 is CASSQAGLAKNIQYL. DNA for the CDR3: TGTGCCAGCAGCCAAGCAGGGCTCGCCAAAAACATTCAGTACCTC.

V usage is TRBV12-3 or TRBV12-4 and J usage is TRBJ2-6; unclear D gene. The CDR3 totals 13 residues. The ends were cut back, 10 bases at V and 2 bases at J, with 9 bases in the middle. Here the CDR3 DNA reads TGTGCCACCGGAAGCGCTGGGGCCAACGTCCTGACTTTC. It specifies CATGSAGANVLTF.

The chain links TRBV12-3 or TRBV12-4 to TRBJ1-6; D may be TRBD1 (5 bases). V lost 8 bases and J lost 7, with 15 bases in between. The CDR3 loop spans 14 amino acids. The CDR3 DNA reads as TGTGCCAGCTCGCGGGGGTTGGAGAATTCACCCCTCCACTTT. It is translated as CASSRGLENSPLHF.

This clonotype was detected ten times or more. In DNA form, the CDR3 reads TGTGCCAGCAGCTTATGGCGGGAGGGCGGCTACACCTTC. It codes for CASSLWREGGYTF. This chain connects TRBV7-8 to TRBJ1-2; D not resolved. CDR1 and CDR2 (germline): SGHVS, FQNEAQ. V was pared by 2 bases and J by 8 bases, with 12 bases between. The CDR3 spans 13 residues.

In regard to this clonotype: A much larger clone differs by one base, so this may be a read error. The CDR3 DNA sequence: TGTGCCAGCAGCCCCCGAGGCTATCAAGAGACCCCGTACTTC. Its translation is CASSPRGYQETPYF. The V and J genes are TRBV7-2 and TRBJ2-5; D remains unclear. CDR1 and CDR2 (germline): SGHTA, FQGNSA. This CDR3 contains 14 residues.

This clonotype has a handful of counts. This chain links TRBV5-4 with TRBJ1-6, with unresolved D. CDR1 and CDR2 (germline): SGHNT, YYREEE (reference sequence). Deletions cut 4 bases from V and 9 bases from J, with 23 bases between. The CDR3 has 17 residues. CDR3 region: CASSPAQAASGSSPLHF. CDR3 nucleotide sequence: TGTGCCAGCAGCCCAGCCCAGGCAGCAAGTGGAAGTTCACCCCTCCACTTT. Complete variable domain (other parts from reference TRBV5-4 and TRBJ1-6): ETGVTQSPTHLIKTRGQQVTLRCSSQSGHNTVSWYQQALGQGPQFIFQYYREEENGRGNFPPRFSGLQFPNYSSELNVNALELDDSALYLCASSPAQAASGSSPLHFGNGTRLTVT.

This clonotype was observed a handful of times. This may stem from a read error, because a much larger clone lies one nucleotide away. The rearrangement joins TRBV3-1 to TRBJ2-1, with a tentative D call TRBD1 (6 bases). This CDR3 has 15 amino acids. CDR1 is LGHDT and CDR2 is YNNKEL in the germline V gene (reference sequence). The DNA for the CDR3 is TGTGCCAGCAGCCAAGATCAGGGGTCCTGCAATGAGCAGTTCTTC. Translation gives CASSQDQGSCNEQFF.

This clonotype was picked up many times. J is TRBJ2-1 and V is TRBV7-2; 13 bases are shared with TRBD2. V was pared by 5 bases and J by 7 bases, with 5 bases of the junction left unmatched. This CDR3 comprises 15 residues. CDR1 and CDR2 (germline): SGHTA, FQGNSA. DNA for the CDR3: TGTGCCAGCAGCGGGACTAGCGGGGTTTGGAATGAGCAGTTCTTC. The encoded protein is CASSGTSGVWNEQFF.

This clonotype was observed at least ten times. The chain links TRBV7-9 to TRBJ1-4; weak D call: TRBD1 (5 bases). CDR1 SEHNR and CDR2 FQNEAQ come from the germline V gene (reference sequence). The CDR3 consists of 15 residues. V was pared by 7 bases and J by 8 bases, with 20 bases between. CDR3 nucleotide sequence: TGTGCCAGCATCGAATCCGGGACCCCGGGAGAAAAACTGTTTTTT. Translating gives CASIESGTPGEKLFF. The full variable domain, completed using reference TRBV7-9 and TRBJ1-4, is DTGVSQNPRHKITKRGQNVTFRCDPISEHNRLYWYRQTLGQGPEFLTYFQNEAQLEKSRLLSDRFSAERPKGSFSTLEIQRTEQGDSAMYLCASIESGTPGEKLFFGSGTQLSVL.

This clonotype was seen more than once but under ten times. This chain joins TRBV5-1 and TRBJ1-6, with 7 bases identical to TRBD1. The CDR3 is made up of 15 amino acids. V was clipped by 4 bases and J by 7 bases; unmatched bases: 8. CDR1 SGHRS and CDR2 YFSETQ come from the germline V gene. DNA for the CDR3: TGCGCCAGCAGCCGAGCGGAACAGGGGAATTCACCCCTCCACTTT. Translating it yields CASSRAEQGNSPLHF.

This clonotype has ten or more counts. V usage is TRBV2 and J usage is TRBJ2-3; perhaps D is TRBD1 or TRBD2 (7 bases each). The CDR3 length is 15 residues. Looked up from germline, CDR1 is SNHLY and CDR2 is FYNNEI. V was shortened by 5 bases and J by 2 bases, with 14 bases between the two germline ends. In DNA form, the CDR3 reads TGTGCCAGCAGTCGACAGGGAGGGCCCACAGATACGCAGTATTTT. This codes for CASSRQGGPTDTQYF.

This clonotype was recorded many times. This rearrangement joins TRBV20-1 to TRBJ2-1; D is possibly TRBD1 (6 bases). The CDR3 spans 14 residues. CDR1 and CDR2 (germline): DFQATT, SNEGSKA (reference sequence). V dropped 6 bases and J dropped 8 bases, with 20 bases sitting between them. As DNA, the CDR3 is TGCAGTGCAACCGCGTCGGCCAAGGGGGATGAGCAGTTCTTC. Protein sequence: CSATASAKGDEQFF.

This clonotype was detected ten times or more. This chain links TRBV5-1 with TRBJ1-2; no clear D gene. V was shortened by 5 bases and J by 4 bases, with 18 bases between the two germline ends. This CDR3 has 15 amino acids. Germline V gene sequence: CDR1 SGHRS, CDR2 YFSETQ. Here the CDR3 reads CASSDPGRNFYGYTF. The CDR3 DNA is TGCGCCAGCAGTGACCCCGGACGGAATTTCTATGGCTACACCTTC. The full variable domain, its missing parts supplied by reference TRBV5-1 and TRBJ1-2, is KAGVTQTPRYLIKTRGQQVTLSCSPISGHRSVSWYQQTPGQGLQFLFEYFSETQRNKGNFPGRFSGRQFSNSRSEMNVSTLELGDSALYLCASSDPGRNFYGYTFGSGTRLTVV.

This clonotype has ten or more counts. This chain links TRBV5-1 with TRBJ1-6, with unresolved D. Germline V gene sequence: CDR1 SGHRS, CDR2 YFSETQ. V lost 4 bases, J lost 7 bases, and 12 bases lay in between. The CDR3 loop spans 14 amino acids. The DNA for the CDR3 is TGCGCCAGCAGCCCGGACGGAAACAATTCACCCCTCCACTTT. It encodes CASSPDGNNSPLHF.

This clonotype has more than one count but fewer than ten. CDR3 coding DNA: TGCAGTGCTAACTTCCTGAGCTCCTACAATGAGCAGTTCTTC. Translation gives CSANFLSSYNEQFF. The chain employs TRBV20-1 and TRBJ2-1; D uncertain. The CDR3 has 14 residues. CDR1 is DFQATT and CDR2 is SNEGSKA in the germline V gene (reference sequence). The V end was cut by 4 bases, the J end by 0 bases, with 10 bases between.

This clonotype was counted between two and nine times. V is TRBV28 and J is TRBJ2-3, with TRBD2 matching 10 bases. The germline gives CDR1 MDHEN, CDR2 SYDVKM. The J segment lost 2 bases and the V segment lost 7 bases, leaving 6 bases of the junction unmatched. There are 15 residues in the CDR3. The CDR3 nucleotides read TGTGCCAGCATTCCCGGACTAGCGGACACAGATACGCAGTATTTT. Encoded protein: CASIPGLADTDTQYF.

This clonotype has just one count. The chain has TRBV21-1 and TRBJ2-7; whether TRBD1, the table's D call, matches the DNA was not checked. TRBV21-1 is termed a pseudogene. The CDR3 runs 19 residues. CDR3 in amino acids: CASSKEPSRDRGKAYEQYF. The CDR3 nucleotides read TGTGCCAGCAGCAAAGAACCGTCCCGGGACAGGGGGAAGGCCTACGAGCAGTACTTC.

This clonotype was counted many times. The rearrangement uses TRBV25-1 and TRBJ2-5, with D perhaps given as TRBD1 or TRBD2 (5 bases each). CDR1 is MGHDK and CDR2 is SYGVNS in the germline V gene. V was cut by 4 bases and J by 5 bases, with 17 bases left in between. CDR3 length: 15 amino acids. The CDR3 reads CASSGRQGDGETQYF. In DNA form, the CDR3 reads TGTGCCAGCAGTGGTCGGCAAGGGGACGGGGAGACCCAGTACTTC. Supplemented by reference TRBV25-1 and TRBJ2-5, the full variable domain reads EADIYQTPRYLVIGTGKKITLECSQTMGHDKMYWYQQDPGMELHLIHYSYGVNSTEKGDLSSESTVSRIRTEHFPLTLESARPSHTSQYLCASSGRQGDGETQYFGPGTRLLVL.

The chain links TRBV3-1 to TRBJ1-1; the D is unclear. The CDR3 totals 14 residues. The ends were cut back, 4 bases at V and 6 bases at J, with 15 bases in the middle. Germline CDR1 reads LGHDT; CDR2 reads YNNKEL (reference sequence). The CDR3 bases are TGTGCCAGCAGCCCCCCCGGAACGATGGCTGAAGCTTTCTTT. It is translated as CASSPPGTMAEAFF. Full variable domain (outside the CDR3, taken from reference TRBV3-1 and TRBJ1-1): DTAVSQTPKYLVTQMGNDKSIKCEQNLGHDTMYWYKQDSKKFLKIMFSYNNKELIINETVPNRFSPKSPDKAHLNLHINSLELGDSAVYFCASSPPGTMAEAFFGQGTRLTVV.

This clonotype was found many times. V is TRBV12-3 or TRBV12-4 and J is TRBJ1-5; tentatively, D is TRBD1 (6 bases). V shed 5 bases and J shed 4 bases, with 12 bases lying between them. This CDR3 has 14 residues. CDR3 coding DNA: TGTGCCAGCAGTCGACAGGACATAAATCAGCCCCAGCATTTT. It specifies CASSRQDINQPQHF.

This chain connects TRBV6-1 to TRBJ1-2; 10 nucleotides agree with TRBD1. CDR1 and CDR2 from the germline V gene are MNHNS and SASEGT. Unmatched junction bases numbered 6, after V lost 7 bases and J lost 4 bases. This CDR3 is built from 14 residues. CDR3 residues: CASIRDRGSYGYTF. The CDR3 coding sequence is TGTGCCAGCATCCGGGACAGGGGATCCTATGGCTACACCTTC.

Remarks on this clonotype: One base away lies a much larger clone, so this may be a sequencing read error. The rearrangement uses TRBV4-1 and TRBJ2-4; 14 bases map to TRBD2. This CDR3 is built from 18 residues. Germline lookup yields CDR1 MGHRA and CDR2 YSYEKL. V shed 4 bases, J shed 9 bases, and the junction held 14 bases outside the gene matches. CDR3 sequence: CASSRGPTSGGAGTIQYF. CDR3 sequence (DNA): TGCGCCAGCAGCCGGGGCCCGACTAGCGGGGGGGCAGGAACCATTCAGTACTTC.

This clonotype occurred a few times. This chain connects TRBV6-1 to TRBJ1-6, with D unclear. There are 16 residues in the CDR3. Germline CDR1 MNHNS, CDR2 SASEGT. V dropped 7 bases and J dropped 10 bases, with 23 bases sitting between them. CDR3 sequence reads: CASNPRLLNGPSPLHF. The CDR3 nucleotides are TGTGCCAGCAATCCCCGGCTCCTAAATGGTCCCTCACCCCTCCACTTT.